This passage covers 27 T cell receptor beta chains from one sample sequenced in a study of radiation and T cells in renal cell carcinoma. Time point denoted: blood 2 weeks post-SBRT. Indicated treatment: 15 Gy SBRT to primary tumor, nephrectomy 4 weeks later. TCRdb's copy holds only in-frame clones and misses some; the assay was immunoSEQ multiplex PCR. The table has some 130,000 clones, approximately 78% seen once. Sequenced material: blood, taken from a patient whose treatment included radiotherapy and nephrectomy. The source is an older woman with renal cell carcinoma.

The J gene is TRBJ2-2, the V gene TRBV19; D may be TRBD2 (5 bases). Germline V gives CDR1 LNHDA, CDR2 SQIVND (reference sequence). This CDR3 region has 16 residues. V was pared by 1 base and J by 4 bases, with 13 bases between. CDR3 residues: CASSIGGSGFTGELFF. The CDR3 nucleotides read TGTGCCAGTAGTATAGGAGGGTCAGGCTTCACCGGGGAGCTGTTTTTT.

The rearrangement uses TRBV5-5 and TRBJ2-5, with D uncertain. The J call may be wrong; the DNA end is better matched by TRBJ2-7. This CDR3 has 12 residues. CDR1 is SGHKS, CDR2 YYEKEE, per germline (reference sequence). CDR3 bases: TGTGCCAGCAGCTTGGGTCACTACGAGCAGTACTTC. Translation gives CASSLGHYEQYF.

V gene TRBV5-1 combines with J gene TRBJ2-2; perhaps TRBD1 as D (5 bases). V lost 5 bases, J lost 6 bases, and 23 bases lay in between. The CDR3 length is 17 residues. Germline CDR1 and CDR2: SGHRS and YFSETQ. The CDR3 nucleotides read TGCGCCAGCAGACCTACAGACAGCGTTTTCCCCGCCGGGGAGCTGTTTTTT. Translation gives CASRPTDSVFPAGELFF.

The CDR3 sequence is CASSLRGSYNSPLHF. The CDR3 DNA reads as TGTGCCAGCAGTCTCAGGGGGTCCTATAATTCACCCCTCCACTTT. The chain joins TRBV6-4 to TRBJ1-6; 7 nucleotides align to TRBD1. J was trimmed by 1 base and V by 5 bases; bases with no gene match: 2. The CDR3 covers 15 residues. CDR1 and CDR2 from the germline V gene are MRHNA and SNTAGT.

The V gene is TRBV7-3, the J gene TRBJ2-7, with a possible D match to TRBD1 (6 bases). With 2 bases removed from V and 2 bases from J, the gap between germline ends came to 10 bases. CDR3 length: 14 residues. The germline gives CDR1 SGHTA, CDR2 FQGTGA. CDR3 DNA: TGTGCCAGCAGCTTATCACAGGGCCCCTACGAGCAGTACTTC. Translation: CASSLSQGPYEQYF.

This clone was detected only a few times. The chain links TRBV7-9 to TRBJ2-5; TRBD2 is a possible D gene (6 bases). V dropped 5 bases and J dropped 5 bases, with 18 bases sitting between them. The CDR3 runs 15 residues. Germline CDR1 and CDR2: SEHNR and FQNEAQ (reference sequence). The CDR3, as DNA: TGTGCCAGCAGCCCGGGAGAGGGAGCCGCCGAGACCCAGTACTTC. Translating gives CASSPGEGAAETQYF.

The chain couples TRBV14 to TRBJ1-6, with D possibly TRBD1 on 6 matching bases. The CDR3 sequence is 17 residues long. The germline V gene encodes CDR1 SGHDN and CDR2 FVKESK. V lost 4 bases and J 0 bases, leaving 13 bases between the germline ends. CDR3 sequence (DNA): TGTGCCAGCAGCCCGGGACAACCGAGCTCCTATAATTCACCCCTCCACTTT. Its protein is CASSPGQPSSYNSPLHF.

The CDR3 sequence: CATSRAHGTLQETQYF. The DNA for the CDR3 is TGTGCCACCAGCAGAGCCCACGGGACACTTCAAGAGACCCAGTACTTC. The chain carries TRBV15 and TRBJ2-5, with D perhaps TRBD1 (6 bases). CDR1 LNHNV and CDR2 YYDKDF come from the germline V gene (reference sequence). The germline V and J ends were trimmed by 1 base and 2 bases, with 14 bases remaining between them. The CDR3 is 16 amino acids.

The chain has TRBV4-2 and TRBJ1-5; 12 bases align to TRBD1. The ends lost 1 base at V and 6 bases at J; junction bases unmatched: 7. This CDR3 spans 17 amino acids. The V gene's germline CDR1 is LGHNA and CDR2 YNFKEQ. CDR3 residues: CASSQVLGTGGGQPQHF. The CDR3 DNA reads as TGTGCCAGCAGCCAAGTATTGGGGACAGGGGGCGGTCAGCCCCAGCATTTT.

The V gene is TRBV10-3, the J gene TRBJ1-5; a weak D match, TRBD1 (6 bases). Per the germline V gene, CDR1 is ENHRY and CDR2 is SYGVKD. V shed 10 bases and J shed 0 bases, with 13 bases lying between them. The CDR3 contains 14 residues. The CDR3 sequence is CATQPGDSNQPQHF. The CDR3 DNA reads as TGTGCCACCCAGCCAGGGGATAGCAATCAGCCCCAGCATTTT.

The chain employs TRBV5-1 and TRBJ2-2, with TRBD1 as a possible D gene (6 bases). V dropped 0 bases and J dropped 2 bases, with 8 bases sitting between them. CDR1 is SGHRS and CDR2 is YFSETQ in the germline V gene. CDR3 size: 15 residues. CDR3 loop: CASSLGTANTGELFF. The CDR3, as DNA: TGCGCCAGCAGCTTGGGGACAGCCAACACCGGGGAGCTGTTTTTT.

The V gene is TRBV7-6, the J gene TRBJ2-5; TRBD2 is a possible D gene (5 bases). Trimming took off 1 base at V and 7 bases at J, with 13 bases between the two ends. This CDR3 contains 14 residues. Germline CDR1 reads SGHVS; CDR2 reads FNYEAQ. CDR3 in amino acids: CASSLEEASWTQYF. The DNA of the CDR3 is TGTGCCAGCAGCTTAGAAGAAGCTAGCTGGACCCAGTACTTC.

The rearrangement links TRBV6-5 to TRBJ2-1; TRBD2 matches 10 bases. V lost 2 bases, J lost 5 bases, and 3 bases stayed unmatched. The CDR3 consists of 15 residues. CDR1 is MNHEY and CDR2 is SVGAGI in the germline V gene. CDR3 sequence (DNA): TGTGCCAGCAGTTACAGTCTAGCGGGGGACAATGAGCAGTTCTTC. Amino acid sequence: CASSYSLAGDNEQFF.

The rearrangement uses TRBV6-6 and TRBJ1-1; TRBD1 might be the D (6 bases). The CDR3 has 13 residues. V was clipped by 5 bases and J by 4 bases, with 11 bases between them. CDR1 and CDR2 from the germline V gene are MNHNY and SVGAGI (reference sequence). The CDR3 coding sequence is TGTGCCAGCAGTCAGGGGTTCGTCACTGAAGCTTTCTTT. Translated: CASSQGFVTEAFF.

The rearrangement links TRBV5-6 to TRBJ2-7, with D possibly TRBD1 on 6 matching bases. V was cut by 4 bases and J by 7 bases, with 12 bases left in between. Per the germline V gene, CDR1 is SGHDT and CDR2 is YYEEEE. CDR3 length: 12 amino acids. In DNA form, the CDR3 reads TGTGCCAGCAGCCGACAGGAACGAGAGCAGTACTTC. Its protein product is CASSRQEREQYF.

V is TRBV5-5 and J is TRBJ2-1, with D unclear. V was shortened by 0 bases and J by 6 bases, with 13 bases between the two germline ends. Germline loops: CDR1 SGHKS, CDR2 YYEKEE (reference sequence). The CDR3 sequence is 15 residues long. Here the CDR3 DNA reads TGTGCCAGCAGCTTGGAGATTTTTCTGGGCAATGAGCAGTTCTTC. Translating it yields CASSLEIFLGNEQFF.

The chain's CDR3 is CASSEPKEQFF. The CDR3 DNA reads TGTGCCAGCAGCGAACCTAAGGAGCAGTTCTTC. This chain uses TRBV6-1 with TRBJ2-1; no firm D call. The germline gives CDR1 MNHNS, CDR2 SASEGT. The CDR3 runs 11 residues. Trimming pared 6 bases from V and 10 bases from J, leaving 10 bases between.

The chain joins TRBV9 to TRBJ2-3, with a possible D match to TRBD1 (6 bases). The CDR3 sequence is 14 residues long. The germline V gene has CDR1 SGDLS and CDR2 YYNGEE. Trimming removed 0 bases at V and 5 bases at J, with 10 bases between. The CDR3 reads CASSVDRDVDTQYF. The CDR3 region has the DNA TGTGCCAGCAGCGTAGACAGGGATGTAGATACGCAGTATTTT.

The rearrangement joins TRBV9 to TRBJ2-3; 9 nucleotides align to TRBD2. The CDR3 is 15 amino acids. The ends lost 2 bases at V and 3 bases at J; junction bases unmatched: 4. Germline lookup yields CDR1 SGDLS and CDR2 YYNGEE. CDR3 sequence: CASSVGLAWTDTQYF. DNA of the CDR3: TGTGCCAGCAGCGTCGGACTAGCGTGGACAGATACGCAGTATTTT.

This clone was seen once. The chain employs TRBV11-2 and TRBJ1-3, with a possible D match to TRBD1 (5 bases). This CDR3 contains 15 residues. V dropped 1 base and J dropped 0 bases, with 7 bases sitting between them. Germline V gene sequence: CDR1 SGHAT, CDR2 FQNNGV. DNA of the CDR3: TGTGCCAGCAGCTTAGCCGGGGGCTCTGGAAACACCATATATTTT. Amino acid sequence: CASSLAGGSGNTIYF.

The chain uses TRBV5-1 and TRBJ1-2, with a tentative D call TRBD1 (5 bases). From germline, CDR1 is SGHRS and CDR2 YFSETQ. Trimming took 4 bases from V and 5 from J, leaving 12 bases between them. This CDR3 region has 13 residues. CDR3 coding DNA: TGCGCCAGCAGCAGGGACTTTAGGTATGGCTACACCTTC. Translating gives CASSRDFRYGYTF. Based on the CDR3 plus reference TRBV5-1 and TRBJ1-2, the full variable domain is KAGVTQTPRYLIKTRGQQVTLSCSPISGHRSVSWYQQTPGQGLQFLFEYFSETQRNKGNFPGRFSGRQFSNSRSEMNVSTLELGDSALYLCASSRDFRYGYTFGSGTRLTVV.

The genes are TRBV7-9 and TRBJ1-4; D is possibly TRBD1 (5 bases). The germline V gene encodes CDR1 SEHNR and CDR2 FQNEAQ (reference sequence). The V end was cut by 1 base, the J end by 6 bases, with 15 bases between. The CDR3 has 16 residues. The chain's CDR3 is CASSLGRPGEDEKLFF. The DNA of the CDR3 is TGTGCCAGCAGCTTAGGGCGGCCGGGGGAGGATGAAAAACTGTTTTTT.

The CDR3 sequence: CASSFLAGVSNEQFF. CDR3 bases: TGTGCCAGCAGCTTTCTAGCGGGAGTTAGCAATGAGCAGTTCTTC. This rearrangement joins TRBV5-6 to TRBJ2-1; TRBD2 agrees at 10 bases. This CDR3 has 15 residues. V lost 2 bases, J lost 6 bases, and 5 bases stayed unmatched. Germline V lookup: CDR1 SGHDT, CDR2 YYEEEE.

The count of this clone is one. This chain connects TRBV28 to TRBJ1-2; unclear D gene. Germline values: CDR1 MDHEN, CDR2 SYDVKM. CDR3 length equals 12 residues. Deletions cut 2 bases from V and 10 bases from J, with 11 bases between. The CDR3 sequence: CASSLRYSLYTF. CDR3 DNA: TGTGCCAGCAGTTTAAGGTACAGCCTCTACACCTTC.

The V gene is TRBV4-1, the J gene TRBJ1-1; TRBD1 matches 11 bases. Trimming removed 4 bases from V and 0 bases from J; junction bases left unmatched: 4. The CDR3 spans 16 residues. The germline V gene has CDR1 MGHRA and CDR2 YSYEKL. The CDR3 nucleotides read TGCGCCAGCAGCCCGGACAGGGGGCGGGTGAACACTGAAGCTTTCTTT. Encoded protein: CASSPDRGRVNTEAFF.

The chain uses TRBV18 and TRBJ1-5; D uncertain. The V end lost 2 bases, the J end lost 0 bases, and 8 bases lay between the germline ends. The CDR3 runs 15 residues. In germline, CDR1 is KGHSH, CDR2 LQKENI. Here the CDR3 reads CASSPEGYSNQPQHF. Here the CDR3 DNA reads TGTGCCAGCTCACCAGAGGGTTATAGCAATCAGCCCCAGCATTTT.

This chain's CDR3 is CASSSPLRHRGSQETQYF. In nucleotides, the CDR3 is TGTGCCAGCAGCTCGCCCCTAAGGCACAGGGGGTCCCAAGAGACCCAGTACTTC. This rearrangement joins TRBV7-6 to TRBJ2-5; TRBD1 matches 8 bases. CDR1 is SGHVS and CDR2 is FNYEAQ in the germline V gene. This CDR3 comprises 18 residues. After removal of 4 bases from V and 1 base from J, the junction contained 14 bases not matched to a gene.